The 7 T cell receptor beta chains below were found in one sample sequenced in a study of cytomegalovirus exposure and HLA in healthy donors. This PCR relied on a set of 60 Vbeta primers and 13 Jbeta primers. The protocol was immunoSEQ multiplex PCR, while the TCRdb copy is restricted to in-frame clones and leaves out a portion. The sample includes approximately 200,000 clones, roughly 85% of them seen just once. The sequenced sample was PBMCs. The receptors here all came from a woman in her 30s in good health and CMV-seropositive.

The chain combines TRBV7-8 with TRBJ2-1; no clear D. This CDR3 contains 15 residues. Germline CDR1 reads SGHVS; CDR2 reads FQNEAQ. V gave up 5 bases and J gave up 3 bases, with 14 bases separating them. As DNA, the CDR3 is TGTGCCAGCAGCCCCACCTCATCCGGCTACAATGAGCAGTTCTTC. Protein: CASSPTSSGYNEQFF.

This clone was counted once. Written as DNA, the CDR3 is TGTGCCAGCAGCGTAGTTCCCTCCAGGGGCACTGAAGCTTTCTTT. Translation: CASSVVPSRGTEAFF. The chain couples TRBV9 to TRBJ1-1, with D maybe TRBD1 (6 bases). The germline gives CDR1 SGDLS, CDR2 YYNGEE. With 0 bases removed from V and 4 bases from J, the gap between germline ends came to 13 bases. The CDR3 covers 15 residues.

The rearrangement uses TRBV5-1 and TRBJ2-1; TRBD2 matches 14 bases. CDR1 is SGHRS, CDR2 YFSETQ, per germline. Trimming at V came to 0 bases and at J to 0 bases, leaving 5 bases not matched to a gene. The CDR3 sequence is 19 residues long. The CDR3 loop reads CASSLGTSGRTSSYNEQFF. The DNA for the CDR3 is TGCGCCAGCAGCTTGGGGACTAGCGGGAGGACCAGCTCCTACAATGAGCAGTTCTTC.

This clone occurred once. This rearrangement joins TRBV10-2 to TRBJ2-7, with a possible D match to TRBD1 (6 bases). Germline V CDR1 and CDR2: WSHSY, SAAADI. The V gene lost 3 bases and the J gene lost 7 bases, with 7 bases spanning the gap. The CDR3 covers 11 residues. The CDR3 DNA reads as TGCGCCAGCAGTGAAGGGGGAGAGCAGTACTTC. Translated, it gives CASSEGGEQYF.

This clone was recorded a few times. The V and J genes are TRBV5-4 and TRBJ2-2, with TRBD2 matching 8 bases. Germline trimming cut 4 bases from V and 0 bases from J; bases unmatched to any gene: 2. CDR3 size: 15 residues. Germline V gives CDR1 SGHNT, CDR2 YYREEE (reference sequence). The DNA for the CDR3 is TGTGCCAGCAGCCCGGGACTAGCGAACACCGGGGAGCTGTTTTTT. Its translation: CASSPGLANTGELFF.

This chain uses TRBV11-3 with TRBJ2-1, with 10 bases identical to TRBD2. CDR3 size: 15 residues. Germline trimming cut 4 bases from V and 4 bases from J; bases unmatched to any gene: 4. Germline V gene lookup returns CDR1 SGHNT and CDR2 YENEEA. In DNA form, the CDR3 reads TGTGCCAGCAGCTACCGAGCGGGGGGGTACAATGAGCAGTTCTTC. Encoded protein: CASSYRAGGYNEQFF.

The J gene is TRBJ2-5, the V gene TRBV5-1, with D possibly TRBD1 on 5 matching bases. CDR3 size: 15 residues. CDR1 and CDR2 from the germline V gene are SGHRS and YFSETQ. V lost 2 bases and J lost 1, with 12 bases in between. The CDR3 spells CASSLQAGPQETQYF. In DNA form, the CDR3 reads TGCGCCAGCAGCTTACAGGCAGGGCCCCAAGAGACCCAGTACTTC.